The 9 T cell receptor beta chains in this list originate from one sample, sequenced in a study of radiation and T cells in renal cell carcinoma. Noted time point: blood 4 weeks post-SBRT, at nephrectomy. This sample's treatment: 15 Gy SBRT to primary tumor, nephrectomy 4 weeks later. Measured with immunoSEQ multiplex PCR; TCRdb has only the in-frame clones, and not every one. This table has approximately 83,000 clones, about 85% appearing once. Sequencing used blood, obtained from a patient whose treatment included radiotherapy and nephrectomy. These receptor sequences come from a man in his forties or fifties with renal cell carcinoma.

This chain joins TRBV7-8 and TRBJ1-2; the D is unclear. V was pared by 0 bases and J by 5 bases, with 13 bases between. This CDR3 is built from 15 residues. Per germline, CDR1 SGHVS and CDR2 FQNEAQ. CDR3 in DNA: TGTGCCAGCAGCTTAGCGCGTAGGTTTGGATATGGCTACACCTTC. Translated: CASSLARRFGYGYTF.

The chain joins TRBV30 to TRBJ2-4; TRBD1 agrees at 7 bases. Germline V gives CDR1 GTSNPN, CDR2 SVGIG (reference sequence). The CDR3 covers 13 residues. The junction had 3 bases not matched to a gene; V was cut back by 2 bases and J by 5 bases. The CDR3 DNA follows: TGTGCCTGGAGTACAGGGGACGAAAACATTCAGTACTTC. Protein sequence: CAWSTGDENIQYF.

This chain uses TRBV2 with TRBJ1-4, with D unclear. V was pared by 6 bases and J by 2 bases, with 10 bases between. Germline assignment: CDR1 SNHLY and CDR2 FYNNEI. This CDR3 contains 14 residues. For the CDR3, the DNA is TGTGCCAGCAGAGAAACTGCTACTAATGAAAAACTGTTTTTT. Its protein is CASRETATNEKLFF. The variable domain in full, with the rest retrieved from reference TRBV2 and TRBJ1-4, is EPEVTQTPSHQVTQMGQEVILRCVPISNHLYFYWYRQILGQKVEFLVSFYNNEISEKSEIFDDQFSVERPDGSNFTLKIRSTKLEDSAMYFCASRETATNEKLFFGSGTQLSVL.

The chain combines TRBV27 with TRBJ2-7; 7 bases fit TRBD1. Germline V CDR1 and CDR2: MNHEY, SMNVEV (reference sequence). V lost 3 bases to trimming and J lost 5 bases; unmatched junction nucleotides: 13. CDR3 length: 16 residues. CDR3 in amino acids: CASSFDARQGRHEQYF. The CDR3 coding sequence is TGTGCCAGCAGTTTCGATGCCCGACAGGGTCGGCACGAGCAGTACTTC.

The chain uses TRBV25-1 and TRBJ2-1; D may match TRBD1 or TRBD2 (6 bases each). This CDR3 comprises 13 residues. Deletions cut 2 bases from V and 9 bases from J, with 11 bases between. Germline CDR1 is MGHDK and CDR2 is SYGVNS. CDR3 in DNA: TGTGCCAGCAGTGAAATAGGGGGGCTTGAGCAGTTCTTC. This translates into CASSEIGGLEQFF.

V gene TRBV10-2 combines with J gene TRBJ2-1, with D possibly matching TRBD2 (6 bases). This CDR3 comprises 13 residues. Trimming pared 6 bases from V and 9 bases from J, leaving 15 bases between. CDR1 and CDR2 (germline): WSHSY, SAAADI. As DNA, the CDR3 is TGCGCCAGCAGCGTGGAGGGCCGGAGTGAGCAGTTCTTC. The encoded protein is CASSVEGRSEQFF.

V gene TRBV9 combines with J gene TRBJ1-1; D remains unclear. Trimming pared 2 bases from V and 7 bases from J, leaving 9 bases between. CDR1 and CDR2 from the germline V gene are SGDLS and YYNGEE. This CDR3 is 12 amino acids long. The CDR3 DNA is TGTGCCAGCAGCGTTGACCAGAGTGAAGCTTTCTTT. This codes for CASSVDQSEAFF.

DNA for the CDR3: TGTGCCAGCAGTTTATCGGGACAGAGTGGCTACACCTTC. It codes for CASSLSGQSGYTF. This sequence joins TRBV27 and TRBJ1-2; 7 bases match TRBD1. CDR1 and CDR2 from the germline V gene are MNHEY and SMNVEV (reference sequence). The CDR3 spans 13 residues. Trimming cost V 0 bases and J 7 bases; bases outside gene matches: 2.

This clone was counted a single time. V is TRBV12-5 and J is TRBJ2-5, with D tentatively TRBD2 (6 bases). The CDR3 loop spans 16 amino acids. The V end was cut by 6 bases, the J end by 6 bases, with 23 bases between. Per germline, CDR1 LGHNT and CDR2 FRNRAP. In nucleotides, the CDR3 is TGTGCTAGTGGCACTTGGGGGGACCCCTTTGTGAAGACCCAGTACTTC. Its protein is CASGTWGDPFVKTQYF.